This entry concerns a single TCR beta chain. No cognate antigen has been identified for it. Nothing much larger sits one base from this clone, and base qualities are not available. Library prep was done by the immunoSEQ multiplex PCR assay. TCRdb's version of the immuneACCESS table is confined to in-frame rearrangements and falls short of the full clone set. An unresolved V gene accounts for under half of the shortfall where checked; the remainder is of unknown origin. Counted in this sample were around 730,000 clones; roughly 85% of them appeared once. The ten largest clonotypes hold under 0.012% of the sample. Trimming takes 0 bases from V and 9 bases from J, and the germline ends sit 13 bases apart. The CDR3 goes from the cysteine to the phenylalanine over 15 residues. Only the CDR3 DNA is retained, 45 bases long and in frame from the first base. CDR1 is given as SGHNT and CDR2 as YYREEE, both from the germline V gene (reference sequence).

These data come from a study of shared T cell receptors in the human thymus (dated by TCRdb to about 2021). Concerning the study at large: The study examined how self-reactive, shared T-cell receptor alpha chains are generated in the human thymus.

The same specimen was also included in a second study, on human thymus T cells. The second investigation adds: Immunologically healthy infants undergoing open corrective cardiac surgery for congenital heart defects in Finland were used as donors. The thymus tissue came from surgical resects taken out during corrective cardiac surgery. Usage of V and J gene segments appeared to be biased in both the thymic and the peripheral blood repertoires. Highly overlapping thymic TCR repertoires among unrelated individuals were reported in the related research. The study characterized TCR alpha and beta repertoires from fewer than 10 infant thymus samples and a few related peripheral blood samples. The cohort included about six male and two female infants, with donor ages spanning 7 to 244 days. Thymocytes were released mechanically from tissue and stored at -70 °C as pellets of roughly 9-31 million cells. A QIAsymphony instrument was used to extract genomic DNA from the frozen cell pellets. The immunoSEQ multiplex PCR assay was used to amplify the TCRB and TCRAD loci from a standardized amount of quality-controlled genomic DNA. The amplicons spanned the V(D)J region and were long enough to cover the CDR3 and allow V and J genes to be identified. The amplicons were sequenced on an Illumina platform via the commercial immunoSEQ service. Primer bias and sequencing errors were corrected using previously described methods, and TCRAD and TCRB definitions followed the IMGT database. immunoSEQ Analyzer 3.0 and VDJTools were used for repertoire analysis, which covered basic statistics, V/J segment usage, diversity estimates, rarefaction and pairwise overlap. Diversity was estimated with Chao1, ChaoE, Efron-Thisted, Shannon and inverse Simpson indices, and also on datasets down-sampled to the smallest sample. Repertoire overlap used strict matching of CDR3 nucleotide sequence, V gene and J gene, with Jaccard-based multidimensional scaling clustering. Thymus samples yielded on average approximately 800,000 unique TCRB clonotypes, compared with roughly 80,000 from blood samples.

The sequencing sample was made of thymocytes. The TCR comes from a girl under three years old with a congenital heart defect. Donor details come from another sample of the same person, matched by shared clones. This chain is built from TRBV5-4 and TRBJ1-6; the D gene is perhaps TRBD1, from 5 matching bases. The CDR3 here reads CASSLGSGNGSPLHF. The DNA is TGTGCCAGCAGCTTGGGGTCAGGGAACGGTTCACCCCTCCACTTT.